Shown below are 10 T cell receptor beta chains from a single sample sequenced in a study of OX40 agonist ivuxolimab in advanced cancers. Library construction relied on the immunoSEQ multiplex PCR assay. Held by TCRdb, this immuneACCESS table contains in-frame sequences only and omits some clones. Under half of the omission traces to an unresolved V gene where checked; the cause of the rest is unknown. Recorded for this sample are some 86,000 clones; roughly nine tenths of them occurred a single time. Of the sample, about 8.7% falls within the top ten clones. The source was CD4+ or CD8+ T cells sorted from blood, collected in a trial of the OX40 agonist ivuxolimab. These receptors were taken from an adult with an advanced solid tumor such as melanoma, head and neck, liver or kidney cancer.

There are a few counts of this clone. The chain carries TRBV6-4 and TRBJ2-3; 11 nucleotides agree with TRBD2. V shed 0 bases, J shed 1 base, and the junction held 3 bases outside the gene matches. The CDR3 extends over 17 amino acids. Per germline, CDR1 MRHNA and CDR2 SNTAGT. CDR3 sequence reads: CASSDSTSGSGTDTQYF. CDR3 DNA sequence: TGTGCCAGCAGTGACTCAACTAGCGGGAGTGGCACAGATACGCAGTATTTT.

The chain is built from TRBV29-1 and TRBJ1-1; no reliable D call. From germline, CDR1 is SQVTM and CDR2 ANQGSEA. The ends were cut back, 2 bases at V and 6 bases at J, with 7 bases in the middle. CDR3 length equals 11 residues. As DNA, the CDR3 is TGCAGCGTTGAAAGAGACGCTGAAGCTTTCTTT. Residues: CSVERDAEAFF. The full variable domain, with the rest looked up from reference TRBV29-1 and TRBJ1-1, is SAVISQKPSRDICQRGTSLTIQCQVDSQVTMMFWYRQQPGQSLTLIATANQGSEATYESGFVIDKFPISRPNLTFSTLTVSNMSPEDSSIYLCSVERDAEAFFGQGTRLTVV.

This chain links TRBV4-1 with TRBJ2-7, with 9 bases lining up with TRBD2. The CDR3 has 16 amino acids. V was pared by 4 bases and J by 5 bases, with 12 bases of the junction left unmatched. The germline V gene encodes CDR1 MGHRA and CDR2 YSYEKL. This CDR3 reads CASSLIYAGGLHEQYF. The CDR3 region has the DNA TGCGCCAGCAGCCTCATCTACGCGGGAGGGCTACACGAGCAGTACTTC.

This clone has only a few counts. DNA for the CDR3: TGCGCCAGCAGCCAAGGTCGGGGAGAGAACAATGAGCAGTTCTTC. It encodes CASSQGRGENNEQFF. This chain connects TRBV4-1 to TRBJ2-1; a possible D gene is TRBD2 (5 bases). Germline CDR1 reads MGHRA; CDR2 reads YSYEKL. The CDR3 is 15 residues long. The V end lost 1 base, the J end lost 5 bases, and 12 bases lay between the germline ends.

The chain's CDR3 is CASSEGPNTEAFF. CDR3 bases: TGTGCCAGCAGCGAAGGGCCGAACACTGAAGCTTTCTTT. This sequence joins TRBV9 and TRBJ1-1; no clear D gene. Germline V gene sequence: CDR1 SGDLS, CDR2 YYNGEE. Trimming removed 3 bases from V and 1 base from J, with 7 bases in between. This CDR3 region has 13 residues.

The chain couples TRBV7-9 to TRBJ2-2; D may be TRBD2 (6 bases). Germline CDR1 is SEHNR and CDR2 is FQNEAQ (reference sequence). The CDR3 loop spans 13 amino acids. The V end was cut by 5 bases, the J end by 6 bases, with 10 bases between. CDR3 residues: CASSPTSSGELFF. The DNA for the CDR3 is TGTGCCAGCAGCCCTACTAGCTCCGGGGAGCTGTTTTTT.

V gene TRBV6-6 combines with J gene TRBJ2-5; D perhaps matches TRBD2 (7 bases). Trimming took off 2 bases at V and 2 bases at J, with 15 bases between the two ends. Germline V gene lookup returns CDR1 MNHNY and CDR2 SVGAGI (reference sequence). The CDR3 is made up of 16 amino acids. The CDR3 region has the DNA TGTGCCAGCAGTTACCGGTGGGGGGGGGCGCAAGAGACCCAGTACTTC. This translates into CASSYRWGGAQETQYF.

The chain combines TRBV20-1 with TRBJ1-1, with unresolved D. The V end lost 7 bases, the J end lost 4 bases, and 10 bases lay between the germline ends. The CDR3 runs to 11 residues. From germline, CDR1 is DFQATT and CDR2 SNEGSKA (reference sequence). The CDR3 sequence is CSVKRGTEAFF. The CDR3 region has the DNA TGCAGTGTTAAACGAGGCACTGAAGCTTTCTTT.

About this clone: At one boundary the junction diverges from the germline segment, which might be a read error. The chain has TRBV11-2 and TRBJ2-2, with 10 bases that match TRBD2. The CDR3 has 18 residues. Germline V gives CDR1 SGHAT, CDR2 FQNNGV. The CDR3 DNA follows: TGTGCCAGCACCTTACTAGAACTAGCGGGAACTAACACCGGGGAGCTGTTTTTT. Protein sequence: CASTLLELAGTNTGELFF.

The chain recombines TRBV11-3 with TRBJ2-1; D uncertain. There are 13 residues in the CDR3. With 0 bases removed from V and 5 bases from J, the gap between germline ends came to 5 bases. Germline CDR1 is SGHNT and CDR2 is YENEEA. The CDR3 DNA follows: TGTGCCAGCAGCTTAGACCAGAACAATGAGCAGTTCTTC. Protein product: CASSLDQNNEQFF.